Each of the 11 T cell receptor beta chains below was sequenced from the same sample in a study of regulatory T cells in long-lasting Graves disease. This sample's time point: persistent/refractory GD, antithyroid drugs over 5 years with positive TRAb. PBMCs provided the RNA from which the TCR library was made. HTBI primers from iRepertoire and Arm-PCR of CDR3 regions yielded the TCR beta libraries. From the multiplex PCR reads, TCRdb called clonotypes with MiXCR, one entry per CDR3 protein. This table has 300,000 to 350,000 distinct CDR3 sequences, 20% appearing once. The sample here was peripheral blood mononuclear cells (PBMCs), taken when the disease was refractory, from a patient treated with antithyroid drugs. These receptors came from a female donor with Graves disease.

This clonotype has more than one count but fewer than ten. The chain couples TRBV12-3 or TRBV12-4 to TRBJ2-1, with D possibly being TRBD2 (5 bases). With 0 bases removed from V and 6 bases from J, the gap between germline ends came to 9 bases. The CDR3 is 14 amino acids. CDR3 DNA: TGTGCCAGCAGTTTAGCGCAACTAGTCAATGAGCAGTTCTTC. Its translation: CASSLAQLVNEQFF.

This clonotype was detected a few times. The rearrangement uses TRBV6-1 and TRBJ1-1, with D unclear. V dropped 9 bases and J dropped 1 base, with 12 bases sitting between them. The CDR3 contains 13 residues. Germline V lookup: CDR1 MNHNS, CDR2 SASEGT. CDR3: CARGRRPNTEAFF. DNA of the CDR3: TGTGCCAGAGGGAGGAGGCCGAACACTGAAGCTTTCTTT.

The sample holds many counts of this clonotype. DNA for the CDR3: TGTGCCACCAGCAGAGATACGAGGGCCGAGCAGTACTTC. Translation gives CATSRDTRAEQYF. The chain employs TRBV15 and TRBJ2-7, with TRBD2 as a possible D gene (5 bases). V lost 0 bases and J lost 6, with 9 bases in between. Germline V gene data show CDR1 as LNHNV and CDR2 as YYDKDF (reference sequence). The CDR3 totals 13 residues.

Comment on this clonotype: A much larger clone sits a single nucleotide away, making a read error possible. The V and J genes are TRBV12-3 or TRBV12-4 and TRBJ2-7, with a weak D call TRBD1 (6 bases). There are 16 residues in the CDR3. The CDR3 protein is CDSSYFSDRFIYEQYF. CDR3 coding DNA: TGTGACAGCAGTTACTTTTCAGACAGGTTCATCTACGAGCAGTACTTC.

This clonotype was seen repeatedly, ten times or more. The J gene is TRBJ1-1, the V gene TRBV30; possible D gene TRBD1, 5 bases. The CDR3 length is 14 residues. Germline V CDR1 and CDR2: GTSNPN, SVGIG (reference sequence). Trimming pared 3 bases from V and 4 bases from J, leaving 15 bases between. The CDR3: CAWRTAGRGTEAFF. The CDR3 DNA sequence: TGTGCCTGGAGAACGGCTGGGAGGGGCACTGAAGCTTTCTTT.

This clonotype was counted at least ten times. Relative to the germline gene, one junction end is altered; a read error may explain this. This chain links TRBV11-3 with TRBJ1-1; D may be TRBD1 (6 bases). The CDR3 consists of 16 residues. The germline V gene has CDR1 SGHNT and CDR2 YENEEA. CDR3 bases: TGTGCCAGCAGCGTTACTTGGGACATCCAGAACACTGAAGCCTTCTTT. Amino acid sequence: CASSVTWDIQNTEAFF. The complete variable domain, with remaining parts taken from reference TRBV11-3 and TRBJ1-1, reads EAGVVQSPRYKIIEKKQPVAFWCNPISGHNTLYWYLQNLGQGPELLIRYENEEAVDDSQLPKDRFSAERLKGVDSTLKIQPAELGDSAVYLCASSVTWDIQNTEAFFGQGTRLTVV.

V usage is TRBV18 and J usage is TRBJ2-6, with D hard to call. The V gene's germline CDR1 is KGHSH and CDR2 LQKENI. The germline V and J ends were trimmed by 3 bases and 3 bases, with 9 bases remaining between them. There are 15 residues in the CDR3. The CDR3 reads CASSPGRVGANVLTF. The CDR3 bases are TGTGCCAGCTCACCGGGCCGGGTTGGGGCCAACGTCCTGACTTTC.

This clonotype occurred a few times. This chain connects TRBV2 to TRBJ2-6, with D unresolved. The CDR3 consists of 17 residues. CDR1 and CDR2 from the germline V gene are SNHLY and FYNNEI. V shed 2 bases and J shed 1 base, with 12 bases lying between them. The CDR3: CASSELYDISGANVLTF. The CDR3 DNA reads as TGTGCCAGCAGTGAATTGTACGACATTTCTGGGGCCAACGTCCTGACTTTC.

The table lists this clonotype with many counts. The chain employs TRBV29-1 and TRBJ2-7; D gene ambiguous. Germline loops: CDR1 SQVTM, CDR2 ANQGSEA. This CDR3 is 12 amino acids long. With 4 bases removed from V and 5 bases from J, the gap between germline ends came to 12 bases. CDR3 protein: CSVAQANHEQYF. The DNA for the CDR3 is TGCAGCGTTGCTCAAGCTAACCACGAGCAGTACTTC.

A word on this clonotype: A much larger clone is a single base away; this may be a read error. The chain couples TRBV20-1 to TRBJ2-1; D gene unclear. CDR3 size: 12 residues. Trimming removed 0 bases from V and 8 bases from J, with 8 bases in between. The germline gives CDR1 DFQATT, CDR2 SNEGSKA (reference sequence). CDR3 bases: TGCAGTGCTAGAGAAGACGGCGATGAGCAGTTCTTC. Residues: CSAREDGDEQFF.

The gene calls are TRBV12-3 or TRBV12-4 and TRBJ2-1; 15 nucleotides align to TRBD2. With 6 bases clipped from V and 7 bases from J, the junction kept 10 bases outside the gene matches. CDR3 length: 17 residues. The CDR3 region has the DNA TGTGCCAGCAGGGGACTAGCGGGGGGTCTAAGCTGGAATGAGCAGTTCTTC. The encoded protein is CASRGLAGGLSWNEQFF.